This section outlines one T cell receptor (beta chain) sequence together with its context. TCRB transcripts that were expressed got sequenced, as all of the isolated RNA had been reverse transcribed. Generated by immunoSEQ multiplex PCR, the TCRdb table keeps only in-frame clones and is missing some. Found here are a few hundred thousand clones, approximately 13% of them singletons; the top ten hold about 0.034%. Naive, central memory, regulatory and stem cell-like memory cells within the CD4+ compartment were sorted using CD45RO/CCR7/CD25/CD127/CD95/CD27. The data belong to a study of beta chain features in type 1 diabetes. CDR1 LGHNA and CDR2 YSLEER come from the germline V gene. The CDR3 loop spans 14 amino acids. Deletions cut 0 bases from V and 7 bases from J, with 13 bases between.

The chain carries TRBV4-3 and TRBJ2-7, with TRBD1 as a possible D gene (5 bases). Sequenced material: naive CD4+ T cells from blood. This TCR came from a man between 25 and 39 years old in good health. CDR3 loop: CASSQDGAAREQYF. CDR3 sequence (DNA): TGCGCCAGCAGCCAAGATGGGGCGGCCCGTGAGCAGTACTTC.